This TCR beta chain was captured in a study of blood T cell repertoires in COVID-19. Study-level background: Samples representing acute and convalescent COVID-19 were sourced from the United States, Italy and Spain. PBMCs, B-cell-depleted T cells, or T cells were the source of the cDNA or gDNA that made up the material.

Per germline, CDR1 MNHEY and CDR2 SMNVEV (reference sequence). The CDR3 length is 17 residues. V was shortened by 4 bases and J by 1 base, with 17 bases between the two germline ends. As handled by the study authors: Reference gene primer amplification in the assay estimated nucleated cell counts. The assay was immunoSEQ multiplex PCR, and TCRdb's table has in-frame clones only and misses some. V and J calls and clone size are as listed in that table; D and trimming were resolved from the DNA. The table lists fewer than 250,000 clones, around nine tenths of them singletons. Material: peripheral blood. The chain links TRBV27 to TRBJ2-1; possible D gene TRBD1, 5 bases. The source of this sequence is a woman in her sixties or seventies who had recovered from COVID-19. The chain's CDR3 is CASSSNTGILSYNEQFF. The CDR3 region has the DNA TGTGCCAGCAGTTCCAATACAGGCATCCTTTCCTACAATGAGCAGTTCTTC.